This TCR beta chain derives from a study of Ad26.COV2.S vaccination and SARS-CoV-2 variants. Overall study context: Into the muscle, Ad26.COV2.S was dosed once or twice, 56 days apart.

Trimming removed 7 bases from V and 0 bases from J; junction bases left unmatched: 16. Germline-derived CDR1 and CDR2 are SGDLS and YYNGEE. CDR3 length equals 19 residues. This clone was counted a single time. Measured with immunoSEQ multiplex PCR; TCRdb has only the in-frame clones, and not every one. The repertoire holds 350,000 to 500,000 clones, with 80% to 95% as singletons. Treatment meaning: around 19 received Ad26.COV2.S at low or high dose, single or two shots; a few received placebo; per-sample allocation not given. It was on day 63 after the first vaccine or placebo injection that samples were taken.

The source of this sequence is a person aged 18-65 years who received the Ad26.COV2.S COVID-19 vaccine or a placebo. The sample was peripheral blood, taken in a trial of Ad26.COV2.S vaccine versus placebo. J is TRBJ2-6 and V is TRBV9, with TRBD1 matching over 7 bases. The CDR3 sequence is CASGVIGQADHSGANVLTF. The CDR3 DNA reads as TGTGCCAGCGGGGTAATAGGACAGGCCGATCACTCTGGGGCCAACGTCCTGACTTTC.